This T cell receptor (beta chain) emerged from a study of regulatory T cells in long-lasting Graves disease. Study-wide findings and caveats: Whereas new patients shared about a thousand public clonotypes, persistent patients shared more, at approximately 2,700.

Time point defined: newly diagnosed GD, antithyroid drugs for less than 3 months. Construction of the TCR library relied on RNA isolated from PBMCs. Deletions cut 0 bases from V and 2 bases from J, with 9 bases between. The CDR3 is 15 residues long. Germline lookup yields CDR1 SGDLS and CDR2 YYNGEE. This clonotype was seen only a few times. Its antigen is unknown. Assembly of TCR beta libraries relied on iRepertoire HTBI primers together with Arm-PCR of CDR3 regions. TCRdb ran MiXCR on the multiplex PCR reads and lists one entry per CDR3 protein. The sample lists 350,000 to 500,000 distinct CDR3 sequences, 12% to 15% occurring once. Separately, the same data were catalogued under a study of T cells in Graves' hyperthyroidism and ophthalmopathy.

This receptor was obtained from a woman in her forties or fifties with Graves disease. The chain is built from TRBV9 and TRBJ2-1, with D tentatively TRBD2 (5 bases). The sequenced sample was peripheral blood mononuclear cells (PBMCs), obtained at new diagnosis, from a patient treated with antithyroid drugs. The CDR3 loop reads CASSVVAGAYNEQFF. For the CDR3, the DNA is TGTGCCAGCAGCGTAGTCGCGGGCGCCTACAATGAGCAGTTCTTC.